The 22 T cell receptor beta chains presented below share a single source sample, sequenced in a study of cytotoxic CD8 clonotypes in ibrutinib-treated CLL. Generated by immunoSEQ multiplex PCR, the TCRdb table keeps only in-frame clones and is missing some. The data show just over 200,000 clones, with approximately 75% seen just once and 10% to 12% held by the top ten. This specimen consisted of PBMCs, obtained after 12 months of ibrutinib treatment. These receptors all come from a human donor with chronic lymphocytic leukemia.

About this clone itself: Compared with germline, one end of the junction differs, possibly owing to a read error. The chain uses TRBV7-7 and TRBJ2-1, with 12 positions matching TRBD2. The length of the CDR3 is 15 residues. Germline CDR1 SSHAT, CDR2 FNYEAQ (reference sequence). In nucleotides, the CDR3 is TGTGCTAGCAGCTCACTAGCGGGGGGTGGGAATGAGCAGTTCTTC. The encoded protein is CASSSLAGGGNEQFF.

The chain couples TRBV7-8 to TRBJ1-6; TRBD1 agrees at 7 bases. This CDR3 contains 16 residues. The germline V gene encodes CDR1 SGHVS and CDR2 FQNEAQ. V was pared by 5 bases and J by 10 bases, with 14 bases of the junction left unmatched. The CDR3 region has the DNA TGTGCCAGCAGCGGGGGGACGACAGGGATCTCCTCACCCCTCCACTTT. It is translated as CASSGGTTGISSPLHF.

The chain links TRBV9 to TRBJ1-3; possible D gene TRBD1, 6 bases. V gave up 3 bases and J gave up 2 bases, with 15 bases separating them. The CDR3 loop spans 16 amino acids. Germline CDR1 is SGDLS and CDR2 is YYNGEE. The CDR3 reads CASSEGVGGPGNTIYF. CDR3 bases: TGTGCCAGCAGCGAGGGGGTCGGGGGTCCTGGAAACACCATATATTTT.

The chain is built from TRBV18 and TRBJ2-7; perhaps TRBD2 as D (5 bases). Trimming removed 2 bases at V and 3 bases at J, with 11 bases between. The CDR3 is 14 amino acids. Germline-derived CDR1 and CDR2 are KGHSH and LQKENI. The CDR3 DNA reads TGTGCCAGCTCACCATTGGACGGACTCTACGAGCAGTACTTC. Translation gives CASSPLDGLYEQYF.

The chain has TRBV7-2 and TRBJ2-1, with D unclear. Trimming took 1 base from V and 7 from J, leaving 5 bases between them. Germline lookup yields CDR1 SGHTA and CDR2 FQGNSA. This CDR3 contains 12 residues. The CDR3 nucleotides read TGTGCCAGCAGCTTAGTCAGAAATGAGCAGTTCTTC. This translates into CASSLVRNEQFF.

This clone was observed a few times. This chain links TRBV2 with TRBJ1-5, with D unresolved. CDR3 length: 13 residues. From germline, CDR1 is SNHLY and CDR2 FYNNEI. V lost 7 bases and J lost 0, with 7 bases in between. The CDR3 loop reads CASMGDSNQPQHF. In DNA form, the CDR3 reads TGTGCCAGCATGGGAGATAGCAATCAGCCCCAGCATTTT.

The chain links TRBV7-9 to TRBJ1-5; the D gene is possibly TRBD1 (5 bases). Trimming removed 5 bases from V and 7 bases from J, with 15 bases in between. Germline assignment: CDR1 SEHNR and CDR2 FQNEAQ (reference sequence). This CDR3 is 14 amino acids long. The CDR3 loop reads CASSPVAGKQPQHF. CDR3 DNA sequence: TGTGCCAGCAGCCCAGTCGCAGGGAAACAGCCCCAGCATTTT.

The chain links TRBV29-1 to TRBJ1-5, with TRBD1 as a possible D gene (5 bases). V was cut by 6 bases and J by 5 bases, with 5 bases left in between. This CDR3 is 10 amino acids long. CDR1 is SQVTM, CDR2 ANQGSEA, per germline. Here the CDR3 DNA reads TGCAGCGTGGGGGATCAGCCCCAGCATTTT. It translates to CSVGDQPQHF.

The V and J genes are TRBV6-5 and TRBJ2-7; 7 bases are a match to TRBD2. The CDR3 runs 16 residues. The germline CDR1 and CDR2 sequences are MNHEY and SVGAGI. V lost 2 bases and J lost 2; bases outside the gene matches: 9. CDR3 amino acids: CASSYAQRGPTYEQYF. CDR3 DNA sequence: TGTGCCAGCAGTTACGCCCAGCGGGGACCTACCTACGAGCAGTACTTC.

The rearrangement joins TRBV7-2 to TRBJ2-7, with a weak D call TRBD2 (5 bases). Germline values: CDR1 SGHTA, CDR2 FQGNSA. The CDR3 spans 15 residues. The V and J ends lost 3 bases and 0 bases respectively, with 12 bases between them. CDR3 in amino acids: CASSFGDTSSYEQYF. In DNA, the CDR3 is TGTGCCAGCAGCTTCGGGGATACTTCCTCCTACGAGCAGTACTTC. The variable domain in full, with the rest retrieved from reference TRBV7-2 and TRBJ2-7, is GAGVSQSPSNKVTEKGKDVELRCDPISGHTALYWYRQSLGQGLEFLIYFQGNSAPDKSGLPSDRFSAERTGGSVSTLTIQRTQQEDSAVYLCASSFGDTSSYEQYFGPGTRLTVT.

The J gene is TRBJ1-5, the V gene TRBV10-2, with TRBD1 identical over 10 bases. This CDR3 contains 14 residues. Trimming at V came to 8 bases and at J to 6 bases, leaving 7 bases not matched to a gene. Germline values: CDR1 WSHSY, CDR2 SAAADI. The CDR3 DNA is TGCGCCAGCGGAGGGACAGGGGACGGTCAGCCCCAGCATTTT. Translated, it gives CASGGTGDGQPQHF.

This chain uses TRBV19 with TRBJ2-1; TRBD2 aligns across 8 bases. The junction had 10 bases not matched to a gene; V was cut back by 0 bases and J by 9 bases. This CDR3 spans 16 amino acids. Germline V lookup: CDR1 LNHDA, CDR2 SQIVND (reference sequence). The CDR3 sequence: CASSIDGPGLGSEQFF. For the CDR3, the DNA is TGTGCCAGTAGTATAGATGGTCCGGGACTAGGTAGTGAGCAGTTCTTC.

This chain connects TRBV29-1 to TRBJ2-7; D is unclear. V was clipped by 6 bases and J by 4 bases, with 28 bases between them. CDR1 and CDR2 from the germline V gene are SQVTM and ANQGSEA. The CDR3 runs 17 residues. CDR3 residues: CSVLNRVQAPHWYEQYF. CDR3 DNA: TGCAGCGTCCTCAATAGGGTTCAGGCGCCTCACTGGTACGAGCAGTACTTC.

The V and J genes are TRBV5-4 and TRBJ1-2; 11 bases are a match to TRBD1. The CDR3 is 17 residues long. Germline CDR1 is SGHNT and CDR2 is YYREEE (reference sequence). J gave up 4 bases and V 3 bases, and 11 bases lay outside the gene matches. This CDR3 is CASSSDRGPPSLYGYTF. CDR3 DNA: TGTGCCAGCAGCTCGGACAGGGGGCCCCCCTCACTCTATGGCTACACCTTC. Full variable domain (remainder filled in from reference TRBV5-4 and TRBJ1-2): ETGVTQSPTHLIKTRGQQVTLRCSSQSGHNTVSWYQQALGQGPQFIFQYYREEENGRGNFPPRFSGLQFPNYSSELNVNALELDDSALYLCASSSDRGPPSLYGYTFGSGTRLTVV.

This clone was detected a few times. At one end, the junction sequence differs from germline, possibly due to a read error. The chain has TRBV11-2 and TRBJ2-3, with TRBD2 matching 10 bases. CDR1 is SGHAT, CDR2 FQNNGV, per germline. The CDR3 contains 15 residues. The CDR3 protein is CASSFTTTVAGGLDF. The CDR3 nucleotides are TGTGCCAGCAGCTTCACCACGACCGTAGCGGGAGGCCTGGATTTT.

This clone was observed a single time. The rearrangement links TRBV7-2 to TRBJ2-1; TRBD1 or TRBD2 may be the D gene (5 bases each). The CDR3 consists of 14 residues. Germline loops: CDR1 SGHTA, CDR2 FQGNSA. The V end lost 5 bases, the J end lost 9 bases, and 17 bases lay between the germline ends. DNA for the CDR3: TGTGCCAGCAGCCACTCTGGAGGCGACAGTGAGCAGTTCTTC. This translates into CASSHSGGDSEQFF.

The CDR3 spells CASSLRGANTGELFF. The DNA of the CDR3 is TGTGCCAGCAGTTTGCGGGGCGCGAACACCGGGGAGCTGTTTTTT. This chain joins TRBV6-1 and TRBJ2-2; possible D gene TRBD2, 6 bases. V was shortened by 5 bases and J by 0 bases, with 10 bases between the two germline ends. Germline V CDR1 and CDR2: MNHNS, SASEGT. The CDR3 consists of 15 residues.

This chain joins TRBV18 and TRBJ2-5; 7 bases match TRBD1. Germline values: CDR1 KGHSH, CDR2 LQKENI. CDR3 length: 14 residues. Unmatched junction bases numbered 3, after V lost 5 bases and J lost 0 bases. The CDR3: CASSRGQDQETQYF. CDR3 bases: TGTGCCAGCTCAAGGGGGCAGGACCAAGAGACCCAGTACTTC.

The J gene is TRBJ2-1, the V gene TRBV5-1; a weak D match, TRBD1 (6 bases). Germline V gene lookup returns CDR1 SGHRS and CDR2 YFSETQ. V lost 2 bases, J lost 1 base, and 10 bases lay in between. The CDR3 totals 15 residues. The CDR3 bases are TGCGCCAGCAGCTTTACCACAGGGTCCTACAATGAGCAGTTCTTC. The encoded protein is CASSFTTGSYNEQFF.

This clone occurred a few times. This sequence joins TRBV28 and TRBJ1-4, with D uncertain. V was clipped by 8 bases and J by 7 bases, with 5 bases between them. The CDR3 is 10 residues long. CDR1 is MDHEN and CDR2 is SYDVKM in the germline V gene. CDR3 nucleotides: TGTGCCAGCGGAGTTGAAAAACTGTTTTTT. Its protein product is CASGVEKLFF.

CDR3 region: CASSFSRISEQYF. The CDR3 bases are TGTGCCAGCAGCTTTTCGCGGATATCGGAACAGTACTTC. This chain uses TRBV27 with TRBJ2-7; D ambiguous. CDR3 size: 13 residues. CDR1 MNHEY and CDR2 SMNVEV come from the germline V gene (reference sequence). Trimming took off 6 bases at V and 10 bases at J, with 19 bases between the two ends.

This clone was seen only a few times. V gene TRBV2 combines with J gene TRBJ2-2; the match to TRBD2 covers 10 bases. This CDR3 has 14 amino acids. The V gene end was trimmed by 8 bases and the J gene end by 2 bases; junction bases not matched to a gene: 2. From germline, CDR1 is SNHLY and CDR2 FYNNEI. CDR3 bases: TGTGCCAGCCGGACTAGCGGAAACACCGGGGAGCTGTTTTTT. This sequence encodes CASRTSGNTGELFF.